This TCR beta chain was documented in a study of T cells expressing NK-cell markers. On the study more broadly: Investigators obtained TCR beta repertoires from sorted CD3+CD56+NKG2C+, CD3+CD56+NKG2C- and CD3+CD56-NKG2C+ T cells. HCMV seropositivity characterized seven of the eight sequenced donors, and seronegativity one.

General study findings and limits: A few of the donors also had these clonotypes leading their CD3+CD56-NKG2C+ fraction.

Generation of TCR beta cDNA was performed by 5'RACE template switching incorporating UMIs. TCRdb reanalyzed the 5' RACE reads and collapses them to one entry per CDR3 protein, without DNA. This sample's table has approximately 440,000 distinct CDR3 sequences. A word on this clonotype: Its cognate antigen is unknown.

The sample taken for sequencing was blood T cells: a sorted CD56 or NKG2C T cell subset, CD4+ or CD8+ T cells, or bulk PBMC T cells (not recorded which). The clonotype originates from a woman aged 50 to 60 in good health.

CDR3 region: CASSPEFSNQPQHF. This rearrangement joins TRBV12-3 or TRBV12-4 to TRBJ1-5. This CDR3 has 14 residues.